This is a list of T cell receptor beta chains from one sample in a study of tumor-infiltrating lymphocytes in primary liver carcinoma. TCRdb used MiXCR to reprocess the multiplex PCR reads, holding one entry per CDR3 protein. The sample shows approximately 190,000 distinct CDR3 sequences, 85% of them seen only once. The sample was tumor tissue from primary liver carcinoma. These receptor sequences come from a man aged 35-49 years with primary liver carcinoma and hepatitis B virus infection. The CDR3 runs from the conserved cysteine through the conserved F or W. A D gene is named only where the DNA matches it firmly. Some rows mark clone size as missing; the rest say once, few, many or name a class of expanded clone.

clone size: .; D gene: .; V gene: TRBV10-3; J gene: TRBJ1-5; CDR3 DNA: TGTGACATCAGTGAGCGGGGAGAGAATCAGCCTCAGCATTTT; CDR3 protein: CDISERGENQPQHF
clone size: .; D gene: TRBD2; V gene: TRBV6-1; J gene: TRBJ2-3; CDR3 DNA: TGTGCCCGCAGTCCGACTAGCAGGAGATTAGATACGCAGTATTTT; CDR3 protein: CARSPTSRRLDTQYF
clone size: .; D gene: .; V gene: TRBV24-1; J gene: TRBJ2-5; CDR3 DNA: TGTGCCACCAGTAATTTCGGGACTGGAAAAGAGACCCACTACTTC; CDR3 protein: CATSNFGTGKETHYF
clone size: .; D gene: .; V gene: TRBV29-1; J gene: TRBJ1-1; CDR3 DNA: TGCAGCGTTGGGGCGAGGTGGGGTATGAACAGTGAAGCTTTCTTT; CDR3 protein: CSVGARWGMNSEAFF
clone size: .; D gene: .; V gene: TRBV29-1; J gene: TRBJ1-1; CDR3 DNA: TGCAGCCTTGAAGGGCAGGGGAACGCTGAAGCTTCCTTT; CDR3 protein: CSLEGQGNAEASF
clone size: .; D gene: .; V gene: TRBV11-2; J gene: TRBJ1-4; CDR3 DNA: TGTGTCAGCAGCAAGCTGGGGGTGGGAAATGAAGAACTGTTTTTT; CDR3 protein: CVSSKLGVGNEELFF
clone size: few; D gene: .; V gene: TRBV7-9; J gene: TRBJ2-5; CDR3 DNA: TGTGTCAGCAGCCTGAAAGAGACACAGTACTTC; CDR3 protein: CVSSLKETQYF
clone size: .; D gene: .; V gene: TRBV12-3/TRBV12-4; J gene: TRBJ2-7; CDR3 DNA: TGTGCCAACAACCCCACAGGACCGACCTACGAGCATTACTTC; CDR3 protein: CANNPTGPTYEHYF
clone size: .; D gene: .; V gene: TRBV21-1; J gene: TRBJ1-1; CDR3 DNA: TGTGCCTGCAGCGAAACAGGGGTGGGGACTGAAGCTTTCTTT; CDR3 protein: CACSETGVGTEAFF
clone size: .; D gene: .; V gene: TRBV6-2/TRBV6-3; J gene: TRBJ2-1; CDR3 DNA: TGTGCCAGTAGTTACTCGGGCCTCTCCTACAATGAGCATTTCTTC; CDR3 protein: CASSYSGLSYNEHFF
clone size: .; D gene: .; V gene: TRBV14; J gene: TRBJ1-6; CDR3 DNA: TGTGCCAGCAGCCACTCAACGGTAAATTCACCCCTCCACTTT; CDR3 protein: CASSHSTVNSPLHF
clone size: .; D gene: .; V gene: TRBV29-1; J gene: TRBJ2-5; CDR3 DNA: TGCAGCGTTAAAGTCTCGGTACAAGAGACCCAATACTTC; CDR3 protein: CSVKVSVQETQYF
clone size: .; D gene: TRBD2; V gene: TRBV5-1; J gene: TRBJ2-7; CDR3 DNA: TGCGCCAGCAGCGCGGGGACTAGCGGGAGCCCCGAGCACTACTTC; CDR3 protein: CASSAGTSGSPEHYF
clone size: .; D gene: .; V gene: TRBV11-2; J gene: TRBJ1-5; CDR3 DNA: TGTGCCAGCAGCTTAGCAGGGGTAACACGGAGTAATCAGCCCCAGCATTTT; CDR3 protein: CASSLAGVTRSNQPQHF
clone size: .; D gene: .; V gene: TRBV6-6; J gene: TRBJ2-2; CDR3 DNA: TGTGCCAGCAACACCGGGACATGGGTGGACACCTGGGAGCTGTTTTTT; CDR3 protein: CASNTGTWVDTWELFF
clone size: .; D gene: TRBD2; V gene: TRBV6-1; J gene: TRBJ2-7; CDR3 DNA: TGTGCCAACAGTGAAGAGGGACTGGCGGGAGGCTACGAGCAGTACTTC; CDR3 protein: CANSEEGLAGGYEQYF
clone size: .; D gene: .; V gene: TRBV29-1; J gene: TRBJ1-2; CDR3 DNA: .; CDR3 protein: CSVYLTRDYGCTF
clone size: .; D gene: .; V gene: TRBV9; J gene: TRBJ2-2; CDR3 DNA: TGTGCCAGCCCGAAAGGGGAAGGGCCCGCGAACAACGGGGAGCTGTTTTTT; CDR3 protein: CASPKGEGPANNGELFF
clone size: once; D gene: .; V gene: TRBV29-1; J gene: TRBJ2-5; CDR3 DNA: TGCAGCGCTACCGGTAGGGGAATAGAGACCCAGTACTTC; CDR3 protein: CSATGRGIETQYF
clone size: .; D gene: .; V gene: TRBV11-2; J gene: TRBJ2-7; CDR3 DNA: TGTGCCAGCATTTCCGGACGGTTTTACGGACGCGAGCAGTATTTC; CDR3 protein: CASISGRFYGREQYF
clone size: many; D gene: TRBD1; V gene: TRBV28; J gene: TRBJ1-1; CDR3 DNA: TGTGCCAGCAGTCCACTTGGACAGGGCATGAACACTGAAGCTTTCTTT; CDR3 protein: CASSPLGQGMNTEAFF
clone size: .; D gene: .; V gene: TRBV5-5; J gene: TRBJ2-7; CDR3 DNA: TGTGTCAGCAGCTACCCCCCCACCTTCGAAGGTGTCGAGCAGTACTTC; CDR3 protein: CVSSYPPTFEGVEQYF
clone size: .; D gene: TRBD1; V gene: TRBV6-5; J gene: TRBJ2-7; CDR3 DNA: TGTGCCAGTAGTCTGACAGGGAATTACGAGCAGTACTTC; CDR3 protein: CASSLTGNYEQYF
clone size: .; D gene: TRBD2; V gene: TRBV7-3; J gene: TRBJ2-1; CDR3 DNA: TGTGCCAGCAGCTTAAATTATGGGGGGGATGAGGAGTTCTTC; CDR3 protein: CASSLNYGGDEEFF
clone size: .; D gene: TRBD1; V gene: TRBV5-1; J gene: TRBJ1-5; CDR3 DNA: TGCGCCAGCAGAACCCCCAGCGCGGACAGGGGCCAAAGTACAGATACGCAGCATTTT; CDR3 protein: CASRTPSADRGQSTDTQHF
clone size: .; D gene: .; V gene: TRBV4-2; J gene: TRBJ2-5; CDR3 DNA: TGTGCCAACAGCCAAGACCTGAGATCGGTGGAGACCCAGTACTTC; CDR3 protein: CANSQDLRSVETQYF
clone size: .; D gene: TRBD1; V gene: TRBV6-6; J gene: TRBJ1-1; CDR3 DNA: TGTGTCAGCAGCGCAGGGGGGACTATTGAAGCTTTCTTT; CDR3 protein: CVSSAGGTIEAFF
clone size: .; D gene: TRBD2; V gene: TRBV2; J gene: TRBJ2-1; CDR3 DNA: TGTGCCAGCAGTTTTAGCGGGAGAGGGAACAAGCAGTTCTTC; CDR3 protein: CASSFSGRGNKQFF
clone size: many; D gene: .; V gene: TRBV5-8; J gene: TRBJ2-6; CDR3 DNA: TGTGCCAGCAGCTCCAACAGGGACTGGGCCAACGTCCTGACTTTC; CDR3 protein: CASSSNRDWANVLTF
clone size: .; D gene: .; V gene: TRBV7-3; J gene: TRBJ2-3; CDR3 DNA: TGTGCCAGCAGCCTCTGGACTTTTAGTACAGATACGCAGTATTTT; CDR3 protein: CASSLWTFSTDTQYF
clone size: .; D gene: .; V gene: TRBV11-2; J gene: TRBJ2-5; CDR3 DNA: TGTGCCAGCAACTTAAAGGAGACCCAGTACTTC; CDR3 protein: CASNLKETQYF
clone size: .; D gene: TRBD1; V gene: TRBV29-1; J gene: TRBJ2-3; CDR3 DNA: TGCAGGGTCGAAACAGGGGGCATCACAGATACGCAGTATTTT; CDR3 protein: CRVETGGITDTQYF
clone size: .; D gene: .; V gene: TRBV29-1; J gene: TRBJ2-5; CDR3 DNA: TGCAGCTTTAGGATAGCATCGTTTCAAGAGGCCCGGTATTTC; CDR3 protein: CSFRIASFQEARYF
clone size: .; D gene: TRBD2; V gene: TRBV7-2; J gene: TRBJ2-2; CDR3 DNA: TGTGCCAGCAGGCGGGAGTACGGCACCGGGGAGCTGTTTTTT; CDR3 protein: CASRREYGTGELFF
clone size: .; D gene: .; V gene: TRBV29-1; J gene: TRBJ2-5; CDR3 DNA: TGCAGCGTTGAAGATTTCGGACAAGTAGAGACCCAGTACTTC; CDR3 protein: CSVEDFGQVETQYF
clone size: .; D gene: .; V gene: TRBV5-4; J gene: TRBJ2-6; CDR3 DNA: TGTGCCAGCAGCGGGGACGGGGTGGCATCTGGGGTCAACGTCCTGACTTTC; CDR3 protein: CASSGDGVASGVNVLTF
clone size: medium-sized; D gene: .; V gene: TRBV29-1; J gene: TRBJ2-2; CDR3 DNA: TGCAGCGTTGCTGACACCGGGGAGCTGTTTTTT; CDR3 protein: CSVADTGELFF
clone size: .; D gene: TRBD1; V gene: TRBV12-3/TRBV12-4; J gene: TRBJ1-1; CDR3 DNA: TGTGCCAGCAGTTTCATCCTGGGACAGGGAAATAATGAAGCTTTCTTT; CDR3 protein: CASSFILGQGNNEAFF
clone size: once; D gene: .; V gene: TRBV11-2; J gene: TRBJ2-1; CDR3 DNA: TGTGCCAGCAGCTTAGTCAGTCTCTCTAGCTCCTACAATGGGCAGTTCTTC; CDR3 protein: CASSLVSLSSSYNGQFF
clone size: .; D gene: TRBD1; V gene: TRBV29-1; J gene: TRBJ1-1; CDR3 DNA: TGCGGCGTTGCAGGGGGCTGGGGGATGAGTACTGAAGCTTTCTTT; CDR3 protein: CGVAGGWGMSTEAFF
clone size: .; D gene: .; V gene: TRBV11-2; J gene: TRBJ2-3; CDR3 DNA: TGTGCCAGCAGCTTTAGTGGGGGAAAGAGGGCTACGCAGTATTTT; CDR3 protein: CASSFSGGKRATQYF
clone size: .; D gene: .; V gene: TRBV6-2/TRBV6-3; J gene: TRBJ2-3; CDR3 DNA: TGTGCCAGCAGTACCAATGTCTTAACCCAGTATTTT; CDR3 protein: CASSTNVLTQYF
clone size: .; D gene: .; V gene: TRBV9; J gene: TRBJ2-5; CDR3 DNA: TGTGCCAGCAGCCGCGACAGCTGGGACACCCAGTACTTC; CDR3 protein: CASSRDSWDTQYF
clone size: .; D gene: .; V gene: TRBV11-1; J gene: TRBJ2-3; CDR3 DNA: TGTGCAAGCGGCTTTAATGGTACAGATACGCAGTATTTT; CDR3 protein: CASGFNGTDTQYF
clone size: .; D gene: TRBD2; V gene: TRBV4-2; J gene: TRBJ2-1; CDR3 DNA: TGTGCCAGCGGCCTCCTAGCGGGTAGCCACAATGACCAGTTCTTC; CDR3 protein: CASGLLAGSHNDQFF
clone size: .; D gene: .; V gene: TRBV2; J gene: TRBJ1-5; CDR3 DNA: TGTGCCAGCAGCCTAGACCCCCTCGGAGGTCAGCCCCAGCATTTT; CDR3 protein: CASSLDPLGGQPQHF
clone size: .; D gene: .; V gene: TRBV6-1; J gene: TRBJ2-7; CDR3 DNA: TGTGCCAGCAGTGAAGCGATGGGATCCCCCTTCAAGCAGTACTTC; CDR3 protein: CASSEAMGSPFKQYF
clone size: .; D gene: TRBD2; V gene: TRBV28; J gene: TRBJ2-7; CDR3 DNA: TGTACCAGCAGTCAGACTAGCGGTCACTCCTACGAGCAGTACTTC; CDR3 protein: CTSSQTSGHSYEQYF
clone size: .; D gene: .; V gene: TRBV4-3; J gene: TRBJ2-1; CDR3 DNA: TGCGCCAGCAGCCAAGACCTAGAGGGTGGGCCGTACAATGAGCAGTTCTTC; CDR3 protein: CASSQDLEGGPYNEQFF
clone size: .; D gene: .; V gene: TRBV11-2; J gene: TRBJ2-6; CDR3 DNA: TGTATCACCCAGCGGCCGAGCTCTGGGTCCAACGTCCTGACTTTC; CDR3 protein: CITQRPSSGSNVLTF
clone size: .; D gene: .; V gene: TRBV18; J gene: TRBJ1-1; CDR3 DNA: TGTGCCAGCTCACCCACGAAGGACAGTTTGAACACTGAAGCTTTCTTT; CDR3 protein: CASSPTKDSLNTEAFF
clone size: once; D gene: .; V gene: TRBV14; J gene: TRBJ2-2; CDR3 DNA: TGTGCCAGTAGCCAGTCCGGGACCCCGGGTGCCGGGAAGCTGTTTTTT; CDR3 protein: CASSQSGTPGAGKLFF